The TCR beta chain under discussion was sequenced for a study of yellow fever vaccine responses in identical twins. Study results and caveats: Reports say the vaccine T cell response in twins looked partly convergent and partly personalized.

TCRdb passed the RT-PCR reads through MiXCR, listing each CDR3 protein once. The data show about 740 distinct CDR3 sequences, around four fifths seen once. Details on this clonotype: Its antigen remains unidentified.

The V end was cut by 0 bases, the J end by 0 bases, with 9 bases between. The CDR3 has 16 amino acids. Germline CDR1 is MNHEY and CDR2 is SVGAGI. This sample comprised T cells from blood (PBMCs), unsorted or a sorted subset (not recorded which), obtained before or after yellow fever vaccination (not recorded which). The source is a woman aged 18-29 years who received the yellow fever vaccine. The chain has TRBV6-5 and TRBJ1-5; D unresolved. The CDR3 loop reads CASSYSRSNSNQPQHF. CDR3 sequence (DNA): TGTGCCAGCAGTTACTCGAGGAGTAATAGCAATCAGCCCCAGCATTTT.